One and the same sample provided the 22 T cell receptor beta chains below, sequenced in a study of PD-1 blockade in classical Hodgkin lymphoma. Sequencing used immunoSEQ multiplex PCR; TCRdb keeps in-frame clones, though not all of them. Counted here are roughly 19,000 clones, more than 75% occurring once; the ten biggest clones make up 20%. Time point denoted: cycle 4 day 1 (C4D1), after five to seven weeks of nivolumab. Patients all relapsed after autologous stem cell transplantation, and there was variation in brentuximab vedotin exposure. The starting material was peripheral blood mononuclear cells (PBMCs), obtained before the fourth cycle of nivolumab. These receptors were collected from a human donor with classical Hodgkin lymphoma.

This clone was recorded a few times. V gene TRBV5-6 combines with J gene TRBJ1-2; 12 positions agree with TRBD1. V lost 4 bases and J lost 6; bases outside the gene matches: 4. The CDR3 covers 14 residues. Germline loops: CDR1 SGHDT, CDR2 YYEEEE. CDR3 coding DNA: TGTGCCAGCAGCCCGGGGACAGGGGGCGATGGCTACACCTTC. Its translation: CASSPGTGGDGYTF. Looking up the rest from reference TRBV5-6 and TRBJ1-2 gives the full variable domain: DAGVTQSPTHLIKTRGQQVTLRCSPKSGHDTVSWYQQALGQGPQFIFQYYEEEERQRGNFPDRFSGHQFPNYSSELNVNALLLGDSALYLCASSPGTGGDGYTFGSGTRLTVV.

The rearrangement uses TRBV5-4 and TRBJ2-5; 7 bases are a match to TRBD1. This CDR3 has 15 amino acids. Germline V gene sequence: CDR1 SGHNT, CDR2 YYREEE (reference sequence). V lost 1 base, J lost 1 base, and 4 bases stayed unmatched. CDR3: CASSLPDRAQETQYF. The CDR3 nucleotides read TGTGCCAGCAGCTTGCCTGACAGGGCCCAAGAGACCCAGTACTTC.

This rearrangement joins TRBV27 to TRBJ1-1; TRBD1 matches 8 bases. The CDR3 is made up of 14 amino acids. Germline CDR1 and CDR2: MNHEY and SMNVEV (reference sequence). Trimming cost V 4 bases and J 4 bases; bases outside gene matches: 5. The chain's CDR3 is CASSSADRATEAFF. The CDR3 nucleotides are TGTGCCAGCAGTTCCGCGGACAGGGCCACTGAAGCTTTCTTT.

V and J are TRBV11-1 and TRBJ1-1; unclear D gene. Trimming stripped 7 bases from V and 1 base from J, with 16 bases between. Germline CDR1 SGHAT, CDR2 FQDESV (reference sequence). The CDR3 is 15 residues long. The CDR3 reads CASIAGRNGNTEAFF. CDR3 coding DNA: TGTGCCAGCATCGCGGGGAGGAATGGGAACACTGAAGCTTTCTTT.

The rearrangement links TRBV11-2 to TRBJ2-5; 7 nucleotides agree with TRBD2. Near its end, the DNA agrees better with TRBJ2-7, so the J call may be wrong. CDR3 length: 17 residues. Germline V gives CDR1 SGHAT, CDR2 FQNNGV. Here the CDR3 DNA reads TGTGCCAGCAGCTTAACCGGCGGGAGTCTTAGTTCCTACGAGCAGTACTTC. Its protein product is CASSLTGGSLSSYEQYF.

This clone was observed a few times. The chain links TRBV4-2 to TRBJ1-1; TRBD1 is a possible D gene (5 bases). Looked up from germline, CDR1 is LGHNA and CDR2 is YNFKEQ. CDR3 length equals 16 residues. Trimming left V 0 bases short and J 1 base short, with 12 bases between. The CDR3 loop is CASSQEPGRQNTEAFF. The CDR3 nucleotides are TGTGCCAGCAGCCAAGAGCCGGGACGGCAGAACACTGAAGCTTTCTTT.

The chain couples TRBV29-1 to TRBJ2-3, with D hard to call. The V gene's germline CDR1 is SQVTM and CDR2 ANQGSEA. V was pared by 4 bases and J by 4 bases, with 9 bases between. The CDR3 runs to 12 residues. The CDR3 DNA follows: TGCAGCGTTGGGCTAGTTGCAGATACGCAGTATTTT. Protein: CSVGLVADTQYF.

The CDR3 region has the DNA TGTGCCAGCTCACCCGCCAAGTCCTATAATTCACCCCTCCACTTT. This codes for CASSPAKSYNSPLHF. The rearrangement uses TRBV18 and TRBJ1-6, with D unclear. Germline-derived CDR1 and CDR2 are KGHSH and LQKENI. The CDR3 is 15 residues long. V lost 3 bases to trimming and J lost 1 base, with 7 bases between them.

By frequency in the sample, this clone is medium-sized. V gene TRBV7-9 combines with J gene TRBJ1-5; 7 bases align to TRBD1. The CDR3 is made up of 15 amino acids. J lost 6 bases, V lost 5 bases, and 10 bases had no gene match. Germline CDR1 is SEHNR and CDR2 is FQNEAQ (reference sequence). CDR3 residues: CASSRDREVGQPQHF. The CDR3, as DNA: TGTGCCAGCAGCCGTGACAGGGAAGTCGGTCAGCCCCAGCATTTT.

This sequence joins TRBV28 and TRBJ2-7, with 7 positions matching TRBD1. Looked up from germline, CDR1 is MDHEN and CDR2 is SYDVKM. J was trimmed by 0 bases and V by 4 bases; bases with no gene match: 9. The CDR3 totals 16 residues. The CDR3 DNA is TGTGCCAGCAGTTCGCCGGCGAGGGGGCCCTCCTACGAGCAGTACTTC. Its protein is CASSSPARGPSYEQYF.

The chain couples TRBV27 to TRBJ2-1, with D perhaps matching TRBD1 (6 bases). The CDR3 extends over 15 amino acids. Germline values: CDR1 MNHEY, CDR2 SMNVEV (reference sequence). The V end lost 2 bases, the J end lost 5 bases, and 13 bases lay between the germline ends. The CDR3 here is CASSLLVTGDNEQFF. The DNA of the CDR3 is TGTGCCAGCAGTTTACTTGTGACAGGAGACAATGAGCAGTTCTTC.

V usage is TRBV6-5 and J usage is TRBJ1-1; no clear D. V lost 8 bases to trimming and J lost 1 base, with 11 bases between them. There are 13 residues in the CDR3. Looked up from germline, CDR1 is MNHEY and CDR2 is SVGAGI. The CDR3 bases are TGTGCCAGCCGACCCCGACGGAACACTGAAGCTTTCTTT. This codes for CASRPRRNTEAFF.

This chain links TRBV11-2 with TRBJ2-1; D call uncertain. Germline values: CDR1 SGHAT, CDR2 FQNNGV. Trimming took 5 bases from V and 4 from J, leaving 6 bases between them. This CDR3 spans 12 amino acids. The CDR3 protein is CASSKDYNEQFF. CDR3 DNA: TGTGCCAGCAGCAAAGATTACAATGAGCAGTTCTTC.

This chain joins TRBV4-1 and TRBJ1-6, with 8 positions matching TRBD1. The CDR3 consists of 18 residues. Germline CDR1 reads MGHRA; CDR2 reads YSYEKL. V gave up 2 bases and J gave up 3 bases; unmatched junction bases: 9. In DNA, the CDR3 is TGCGCCAGCAGCCAACGGATACAGGGGGAAATCTATAATTCACCCCTCCACTTT. This gives the protein CASSQRIQGEIYNSPLHF.

This sequence joins TRBV19 and TRBJ2-5; 15 nucleotides match TRBD2. J gave up 5 bases and V 6 bases, and 7 bases lay outside the gene matches. Germline values: CDR1 LNHDA, CDR2 SQIVND (reference sequence). The CDR3 is 16 residues long. The DNA of the CDR3 is TGTGCCAGTAGCCGCAGGACTAGCGGGGGGGCGGAGACCCAGTACTTC. Its translation: CASSRRTSGGAETQYF.

V is TRBV18 and J is TRBJ2-4, with D tentatively TRBD1 (6 bases). Germline V gives CDR1 KGHSH, CDR2 LQKENI. V lost 4 bases to trimming and J lost 4 bases, with 23 bases between them. The CDR3 is 18 residues long. The CDR3 reads CASSLEYRTARWKNIQYF. CDR3 DNA: TGTGCCAGCTCACTGGAATACAGGACAGCGAGATGGAAAAACATTCAGTACTTC.

V and J are TRBV5-4 and TRBJ2-3, with 9 bases lining up with TRBD2. The CDR3 consists of 15 residues. Germline trimming cut 5 bases from V and 3 bases from J; bases unmatched to any gene: 7. CDR1 SGHNT and CDR2 YYREEE come from the germline V gene (reference sequence). The CDR3 DNA reads TGTGCCAGCAGTAGGGCGGGGGGGTCAACAGATACGCAGTATTTT. It codes for CASSRAGGSTDTQYF.

The chain employs TRBV5-8 and TRBJ2-2, with 8 bases fitting TRBD1. The J segment lost 3 bases and the V segment lost 4 bases, leaving 8 bases of the junction unmatched. Per the germline V gene, CDR1 is SGHTS and CDR2 is YDEGEE. The CDR3 totals 16 residues. Written as DNA, the CDR3 is TGTGCCAGCAGCCTTCGGACAGGGTATCACACCGGGGAGCTGTTTTTT. The encoded protein is CASSLRTGYHTGELFF.

The chain links TRBV7-9 to TRBJ2-7, with D unresolved. V lost 0 bases to trimming and J lost 1 base, with 4 bases between them. The germline V gene encodes CDR1 SEHNR and CDR2 FQNEAQ (reference sequence). The CDR3 covers 13 residues. This CDR3 reads CASSLAGSYEQYV. Here the CDR3 DNA reads TGTGCCAGCAGCTTAGCTGGTTCCTACGAGCAGTACGTC.

This chain joins TRBV28 and TRBJ1-6; D not certain. With 3 bases removed from V and 7 bases from J, the gap between germline ends came to 10 bases. CDR1 is MDHEN and CDR2 is SYDVKM in the germline V gene. The CDR3 runs 14 residues. The CDR3 here is CASSLHRYNSPLHF. The DNA of the CDR3 is TGTGCCAGCAGTTTGCACAGATACAATTCACCCCTCCACTTT.

The V call is TRBV11-2, the J call TRBJ2-1; 9 bases line up with TRBD2. CDR3 length equals 17 residues. Per the germline V gene, CDR1 is SGHAT and CDR2 is FQNNGV. With 5 bases clipped from V and 8 bases from J, the junction kept 16 bases outside the gene matches. CDR3 sequence reads: CASSKELLSGGAHEQFF. The CDR3, as DNA: TGTGCCAGCAGCAAAGAGCTCCTTAGCGGGGGTGCACATGAGCAGTTCTTC. The full variable domain, its missing parts supplied by reference TRBV11-2 and TRBJ2-1, is EAGVAQSPRYKIIEKRQSVAFWCNPISGHATLYWYQQILGQGPKLLIQFQNNGVVDDSQLPKDRFSAERLKGVDSTLKIQPAKLEDSAVYLCASSKELLSGGAHEQFFGPGTRLTVL.

This clone was seen a single time. This chain uses TRBV19 with TRBJ1-6, with D possibly TRBD1 on 6 matching bases. Deletions cut 5 bases from V and 2 bases from J, with 13 bases between. Germline values: CDR1 LNHDA, CDR2 SQIVND (reference sequence). The length of the CDR3 is 16 residues. The CDR3: CASSPLQGAYNSPLHF. CDR3 nucleotides: TGTGCCAGTAGTCCACTACAGGGTGCCTATAATTCACCCCTCCACTTT.